Included here is one TCR beta chain sequence, with context. These data belong to a study of blood T cell repertoires in COVID-19. Using immunoSEQ multiplex PCR, the repertoire was profiled, and TCRdb retains in-frame clones only, with some absent. In the table there are 500,000 to 600,000 clones, roughly 89% of which are singletons. CDR3 length equals 14 residues. CDR1 is MDHEN, CDR2 SYDVKM, per germline. Between the trimmed V and J ends, which lost 3 bases and 0 bases, there was a span of 5 bases. The sample consisted of peripheral blood. This chain uses TRBV28 with TRBJ1-4; no firm D call. The TCR originated in a woman in her 50s with COVID-19, enrolled during active disease. CDR3 sequence: CASSFPATNEKLFF. In DNA, the CDR3 is TGTGCCAGCAGTTTCCCAGCAACTAATGAAAAACTGTTTTTT.